The T cell receptor beta chain described here comes from a study of STAT3 mutations in large granular lymphocyte leukemia. Study-level findings and limits: Every T-cell large granular lymphocyte leukemia patient had at least one immunodominant TCR beta clonotype. Treatment regimens differed across patients between samplings.

This clone was recorded a few times. Its antigen is as yet unknown. Average productive template count per sample was 35,000 to 45,000. Profiling relied on immunoSEQ multiplex PCR, and the TCRdb table lists in-frame clones only, not all of them. Of several thousand clones in the sample, approximately 30% are singletons; the top ten hold approximately 15%. CDR3 length: 15 amino acids. The V gene's germline CDR1 is SEHNR and CDR2 FQNEAQ (reference sequence). V was clipped by 5 bases and J by 6 bases; unmatched bases: 12. The sequence came from a woman in her forties with T-cell large granular lymphocyte leukemia. Some clones in this sample may be carry-over from other donors' samples. The genes are TRBV7-9 and TRBJ2-7; 8 positions match TRBD1. Sequences were obtained from peripheral blood mononuclear cells. This CDR3 is CASSPGQGSVAEQYF. CDR3 DNA sequence: TGTGCCAGCAGCCCAGGACAGGGTTCGGTCGCCGAGCAGTACTTC.